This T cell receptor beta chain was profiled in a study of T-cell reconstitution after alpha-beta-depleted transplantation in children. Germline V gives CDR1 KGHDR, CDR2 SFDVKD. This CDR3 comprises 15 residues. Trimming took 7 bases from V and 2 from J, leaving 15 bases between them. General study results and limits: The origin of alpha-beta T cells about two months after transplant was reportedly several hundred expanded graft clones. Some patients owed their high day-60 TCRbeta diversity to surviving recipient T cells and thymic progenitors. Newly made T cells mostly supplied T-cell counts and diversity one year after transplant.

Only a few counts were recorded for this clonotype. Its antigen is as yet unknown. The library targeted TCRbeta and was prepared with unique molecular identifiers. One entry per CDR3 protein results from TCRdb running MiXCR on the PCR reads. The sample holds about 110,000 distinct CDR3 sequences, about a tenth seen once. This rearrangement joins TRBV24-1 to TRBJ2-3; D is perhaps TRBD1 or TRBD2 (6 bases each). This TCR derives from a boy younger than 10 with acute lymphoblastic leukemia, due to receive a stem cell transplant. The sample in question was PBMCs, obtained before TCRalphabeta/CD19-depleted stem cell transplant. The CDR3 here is CATSPGRGATDTQYF. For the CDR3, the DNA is TGTGCCACCAGCCCTGGTAGGGGGGCCACAGATACGCAGTATTTT.